This TCR beta chain stems from a study of cytomegalovirus exposure and HLA in healthy donors. There are 13 residues in the CDR3. With 3 bases removed from V and 3 bases from J, the gap between germline ends came to 9 bases. Germline CDR1 MNHEY, CDR2 SMNVEV (reference sequence). PCR amplification relied on 60 Vbeta primers (plus 13 Jbeta primers). The data were produced by immunoSEQ multiplex PCR, yet TCRdb's version contains in-frame clones alone and is incomplete. The table has tens of thousands of clones, approximately 72% seen once; the top ten hold roughly 51%. Source material: PBMCs. The chain recombines TRBV27 with TRBJ2-7, with D perhaps TRBD2 (6 bases). This receptor was taken from a man in his forties or fifties in good health and CMV-seropositive. The CDR3 here is CASSLGGNYEQYF. Here the CDR3 DNA reads TGTGCCAGCAGTTTGGGGGGAAACTACGAGCAGTACTTC.